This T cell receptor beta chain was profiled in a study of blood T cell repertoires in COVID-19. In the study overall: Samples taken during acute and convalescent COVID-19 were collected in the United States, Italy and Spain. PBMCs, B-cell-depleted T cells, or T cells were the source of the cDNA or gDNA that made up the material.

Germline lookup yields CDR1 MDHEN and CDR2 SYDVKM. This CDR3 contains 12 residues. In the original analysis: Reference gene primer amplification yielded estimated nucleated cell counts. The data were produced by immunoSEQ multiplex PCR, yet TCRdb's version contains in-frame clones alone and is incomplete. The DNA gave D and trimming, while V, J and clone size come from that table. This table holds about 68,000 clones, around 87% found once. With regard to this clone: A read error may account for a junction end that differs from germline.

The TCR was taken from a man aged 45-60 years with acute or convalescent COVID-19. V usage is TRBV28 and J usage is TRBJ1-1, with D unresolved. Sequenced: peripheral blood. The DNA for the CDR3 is TGTGCCAGCACTTCCAGAAGCAGTCCGCGGGTCTTT. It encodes CASTSRSSPRVF. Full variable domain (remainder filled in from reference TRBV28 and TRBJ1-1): DVKVTQSSRYLVKRTGEKVFLECVQDMDHENMFWYRQDPGLGLRLIYFSYDVKMKEKGDIPEGYSVSREKKERFSLILESASTNQTSMYLCASTSRSSPRVFGQGTRLTVV.